This T cell receptor beta chain was profiled in a study of T-cell memory formation after mild COVID-19. TCRdb re-called the 5' RACE reads through MiXCR, storing one row per CDR3 protein. In the table there are about 350,000 distinct CDR3 sequences, roughly 14% of which are singletons. For this clonotype: Its antigen is not known.

The CDR3 length is 13 residues. The germline V gene encodes CDR1 DFQATT and CDR2 SNEGSKA (reference sequence). The germline V and J ends were trimmed by 2 bases and 4 bases, with 11 bases remaining between them. Overall study findings and caveats: Day 15 to 85 contracting clones showed balanced CD4/CD8; day 15 to 37 expanders favored CD4+. Proof of SARS-CoV-2 specificity was absent for the second-wave clones that crested on day 37.

The rearrangement joins TRBV20-1 to TRBJ1-2; D is possibly TRBD1 (6 bases). The source material was PBMCs or a T cell subset sorted from them (not recorded which). The TCR originated in a man aged 18 to 30 who had mild COVID-19 (a few samples of this study predate the infection). Cell type and time point are not known. This chain's CDR3 is CSARQGISYGYTF. The DNA for the CDR3 is TGCAGTGCTAGACAGGGGATTAGCTATGGCTACACCTTC.